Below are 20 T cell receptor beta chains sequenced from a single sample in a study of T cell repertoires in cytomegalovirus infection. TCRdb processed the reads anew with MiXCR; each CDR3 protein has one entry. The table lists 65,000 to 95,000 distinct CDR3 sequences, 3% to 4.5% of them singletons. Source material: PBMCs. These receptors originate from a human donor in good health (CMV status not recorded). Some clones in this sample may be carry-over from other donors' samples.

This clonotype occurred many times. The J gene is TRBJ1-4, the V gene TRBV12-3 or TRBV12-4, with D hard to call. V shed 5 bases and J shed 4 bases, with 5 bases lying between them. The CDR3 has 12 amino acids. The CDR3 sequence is CASSPYNEKLFF. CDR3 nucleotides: TGTGCCAGCAGTCCCTATAATGAAAAACTGTTTTTT.

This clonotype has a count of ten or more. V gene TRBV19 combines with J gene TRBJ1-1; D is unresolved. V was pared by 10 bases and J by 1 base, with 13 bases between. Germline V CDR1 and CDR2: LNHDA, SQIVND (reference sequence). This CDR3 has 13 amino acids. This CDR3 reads CATSRRANTEAFF. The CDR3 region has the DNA TGTGCCACGTCGCGGCGGGCGAACACTGAAGCTTTCTTT.

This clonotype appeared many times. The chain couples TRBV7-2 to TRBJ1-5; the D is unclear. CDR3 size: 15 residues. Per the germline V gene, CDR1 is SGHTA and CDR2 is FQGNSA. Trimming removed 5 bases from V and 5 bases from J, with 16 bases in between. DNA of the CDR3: TGTGCCAGCAGCCCCTCTTGGTGGGGAGATCAGCCCCAGCATTTT. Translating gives CASSPSWWGDQPQHF. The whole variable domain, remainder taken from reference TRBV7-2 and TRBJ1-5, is GAGVSQSPSNKVTEKGKDVELRCDPISGHTALYWYRQSLGQGLEFLIYFQGNSAPDKSGLPSDRFSAERTGGSVSTLTIQRTQQEDSAVYLCASSPSWWGDQPQHFGDGTRLSIL.

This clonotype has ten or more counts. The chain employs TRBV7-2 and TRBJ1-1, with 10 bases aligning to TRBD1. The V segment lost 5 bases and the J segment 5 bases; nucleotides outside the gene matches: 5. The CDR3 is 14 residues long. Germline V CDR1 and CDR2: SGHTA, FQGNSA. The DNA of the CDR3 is TGTGCCAGCAGCCAAAAGGGACAGGGGACTGAAGCTTTCTTT. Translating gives CASSQKGQGTEAFF.

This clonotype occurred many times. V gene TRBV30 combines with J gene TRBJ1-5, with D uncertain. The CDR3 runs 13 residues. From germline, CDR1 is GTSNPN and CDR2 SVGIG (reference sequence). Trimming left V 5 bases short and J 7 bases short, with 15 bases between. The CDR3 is CAWDLRGRQPQHF. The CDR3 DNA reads TGTGCCTGGGATTTAAGAGGGAGGCAGCCCCAGCATTTT.

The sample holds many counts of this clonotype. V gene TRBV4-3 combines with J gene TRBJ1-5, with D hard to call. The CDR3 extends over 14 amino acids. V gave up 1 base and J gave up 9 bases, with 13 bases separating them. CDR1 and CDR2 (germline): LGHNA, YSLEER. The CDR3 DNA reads TGCGCCAGCAGCCAAGGCCAGAAGGCAGGGCCCCAGCATTTT. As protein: CASSQGQKAGPQHF.

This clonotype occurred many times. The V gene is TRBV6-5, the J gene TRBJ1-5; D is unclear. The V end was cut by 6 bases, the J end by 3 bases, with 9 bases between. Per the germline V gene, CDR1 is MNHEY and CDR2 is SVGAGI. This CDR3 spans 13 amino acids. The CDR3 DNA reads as TGTGCCAGCAGGGGAATGGTCAATCAGCCCCAGCATTTT. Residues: CASRGMVNQPQHF.

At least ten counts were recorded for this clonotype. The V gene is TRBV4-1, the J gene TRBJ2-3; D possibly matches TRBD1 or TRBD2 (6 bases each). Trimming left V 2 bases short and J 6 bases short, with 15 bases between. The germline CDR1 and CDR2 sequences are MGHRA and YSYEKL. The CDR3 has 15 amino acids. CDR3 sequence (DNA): TGCGCCAGCAGCCAAAGGACGGGGGCCCGGGATACGCAGTATTTT. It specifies CASSQRTGARDTQYF.

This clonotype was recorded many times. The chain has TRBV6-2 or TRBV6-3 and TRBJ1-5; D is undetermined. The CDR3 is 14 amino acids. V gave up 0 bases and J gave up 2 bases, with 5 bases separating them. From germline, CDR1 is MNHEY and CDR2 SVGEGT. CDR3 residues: CASSYSGGNQPQHF. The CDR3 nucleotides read TGTGCCAGCAGTTACTCTGGGGGCAATCAGCCCCAGCATTTT.

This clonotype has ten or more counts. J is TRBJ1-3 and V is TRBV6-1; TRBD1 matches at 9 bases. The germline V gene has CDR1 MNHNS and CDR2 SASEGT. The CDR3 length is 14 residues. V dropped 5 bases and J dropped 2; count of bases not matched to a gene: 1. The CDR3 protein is CASSYRGPGNTIYF. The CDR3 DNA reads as TGTGCCAGCAGTTACAGGGGGCCTGGAAACACCATATATTTT.

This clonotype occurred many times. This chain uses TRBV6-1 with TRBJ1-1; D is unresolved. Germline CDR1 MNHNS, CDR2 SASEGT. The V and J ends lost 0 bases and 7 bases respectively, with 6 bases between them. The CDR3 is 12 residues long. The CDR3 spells CASSEAAGEAFF. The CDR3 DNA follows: TGTGCCAGCAGTGAAGCTGCGGGTGAAGCTTTCTTT.

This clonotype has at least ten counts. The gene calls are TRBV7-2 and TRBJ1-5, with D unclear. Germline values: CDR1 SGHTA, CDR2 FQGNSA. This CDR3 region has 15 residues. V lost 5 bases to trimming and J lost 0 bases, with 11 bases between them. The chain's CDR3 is CASSRSGNSNQPQHF. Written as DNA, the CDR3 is TGTGCCAGCAGCAGATCGGGAAATAGCAATCAGCCCCAGCATTTT.

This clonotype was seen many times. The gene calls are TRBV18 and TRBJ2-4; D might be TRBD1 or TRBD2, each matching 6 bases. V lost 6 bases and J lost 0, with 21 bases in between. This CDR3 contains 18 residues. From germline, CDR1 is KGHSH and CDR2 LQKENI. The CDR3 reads CASSGGEDAPLAKNIQYF. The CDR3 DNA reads TGTGCCAGCTCCGGGGGCGAGGATGCCCCTTTAGCCAAAAACATTCAGTACTTC.

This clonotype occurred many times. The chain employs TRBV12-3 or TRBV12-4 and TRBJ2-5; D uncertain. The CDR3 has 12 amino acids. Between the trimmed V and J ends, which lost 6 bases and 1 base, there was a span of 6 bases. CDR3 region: CASSQSQETQYF. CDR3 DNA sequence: TGTGCCAGCAGCCAGAGCCAAGAGACCCAGTACTTC.

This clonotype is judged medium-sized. The CDR3 DNA is TGTGCCAGCAGCCCCCAACAGGGATCCGGCACTGAAGCTTTCTTT. Translated, it gives CASSPQQGSGTEAFF. The chain has TRBV7-2 and TRBJ1-1; a possible D gene is TRBD1 (6 bases). Between the trimmed V and J ends, which lost 5 bases and 4 bases, there was a span of 17 bases. Germline-derived CDR1 and CDR2 are SGHTA and FQGNSA. This CDR3 is 15 amino acids long.

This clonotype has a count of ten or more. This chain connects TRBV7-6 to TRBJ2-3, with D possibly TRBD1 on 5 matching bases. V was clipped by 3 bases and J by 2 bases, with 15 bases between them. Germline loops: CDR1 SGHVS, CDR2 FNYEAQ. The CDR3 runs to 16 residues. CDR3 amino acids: CASSFLQGFPTDTQYF. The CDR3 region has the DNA TGTGCCAGCAGCTTCTTGCAGGGCTTCCCCACAGATACGCAGTATTTT.

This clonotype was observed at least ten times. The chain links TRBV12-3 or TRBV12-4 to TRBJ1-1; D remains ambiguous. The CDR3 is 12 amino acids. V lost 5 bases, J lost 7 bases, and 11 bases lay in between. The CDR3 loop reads CASSNPGSEAFF. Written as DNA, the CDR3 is TGTGCCAGCAGTAACCCGGGCAGTGAAGCTTTCTTT.

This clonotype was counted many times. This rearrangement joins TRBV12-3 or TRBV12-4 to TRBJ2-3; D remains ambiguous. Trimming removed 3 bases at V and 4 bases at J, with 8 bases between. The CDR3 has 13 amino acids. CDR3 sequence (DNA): TGTGCCAGCAGTTTTTCCAGATCAGATACGCAGTATTTT. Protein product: CASSFSRSDTQYF.

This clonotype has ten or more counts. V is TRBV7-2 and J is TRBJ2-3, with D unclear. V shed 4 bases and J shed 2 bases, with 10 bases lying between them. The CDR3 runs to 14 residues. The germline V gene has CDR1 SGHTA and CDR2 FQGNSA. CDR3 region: CASSSDAFTDTQYF. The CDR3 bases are TGTGCCAGCAGCTCCGACGCCTTCACAGATACGCAGTATTTT.

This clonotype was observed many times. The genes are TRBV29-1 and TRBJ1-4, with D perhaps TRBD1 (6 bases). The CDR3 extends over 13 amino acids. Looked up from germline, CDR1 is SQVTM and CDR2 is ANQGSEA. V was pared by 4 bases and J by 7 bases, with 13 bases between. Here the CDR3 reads CSVVVQGGEKLFF. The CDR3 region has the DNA TGCAGCGTTGTAGTACAGGGCGGTGAAAAACTGTTTTTT. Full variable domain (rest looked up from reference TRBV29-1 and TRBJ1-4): SAVISQKPSRDICQRGTSLTIQCQVDSQVTMMFWYRQQPGQSLTLIATANQGSEATYESGFVIDKFPISRPNLTFSTLTVSNMSPEDSSIYLCSVVVQGGEKLFFGSGTQLSVL.